These 16 T cell receptor beta chains originate from one sample sequenced in a study of regulatory T cells in long-lasting Graves disease. For TCR beta, libraries came from iRepertoire HTBI primers and Arm-PCR of CDR3 regions. TCRdb reprocessed the multiplex PCR reads via MiXCR and lists one record per CDR3 protein. The profile shows more than 300,000 distinct CDR3 sequences, around 15% of them singletons. Time point here: newly diagnosed GD, antithyroid drugs for less than 3 months. Preparation of the TCR library used RNA extracted from PBMCs. This sample was also put to use in a study of T cells in Graves' hyperthyroidism and ophthalmopathy.

The source was peripheral blood mononuclear cells (PBMCs), collected at new diagnosis, from a patient treated with antithyroid drugs. Every receptor here comes from a woman under 30 with Graves disease.

This clonotype was seen only a few times. The V gene is TRBV6-5, the J gene TRBJ1-3; D gene uncertain. The CDR3 sequence is 15 residues long. V lost 0 bases, J lost 1 base, and 7 bases lay in between. Per the germline V gene, CDR1 is MNHEY and CDR2 is SVGAGI. The CDR3: CASSYSGRSGNTIYF. In DNA form, the CDR3 reads TGTGCCAGCAGTTACTCAGGCCGATCTGGAAACACCATATATTTT.

This clonotype has at least ten counts. The rearrangement joins TRBV5-1 to TRBJ2-7; TRBD1 aligns across 9 bases. J lost 3 bases, V lost 1 base, and 5 bases had no gene match. CDR1 and CDR2 (germline): SGHRS, YFSETQ. This CDR3 has 15 amino acids. The CDR3 coding sequence is TGCGCCAGCAGCTTGAAGGGACAGGGAAGCTACGAGCAGTACTTC. Translation gives CASSLKGQGSYEQYF. The entire variable domain, with the rest obtained from reference TRBV5-1 and TRBJ2-7, is as follows: KAGVTQTPRYLIKTRGQQVTLSCSPISGHRSVSWYQQTPGQGLQFLFEYFSETQRNKGNFPGRFSGRQFSNSRSEMNVSTLELGDSALYLCASSLKGQGSYEQYFGPGTRLTVT.

This clonotype has at least ten counts. This sequence joins TRBV6-1 and TRBJ1-1; 9 nucleotides line up with TRBD1. Looked up from germline, CDR1 is MNHNS and CDR2 is SASEGT. The CDR3 contains 13 residues. V was clipped by 3 bases and J by 11 bases; unmatched bases: 7. This CDR3 reads CASSDLGQGLAFF. CDR3 nucleotides: TGTGCCAGCAGTGATTTAGGACAGGGGTTGGCTTTCTTT.

As for this clonotype: One junction end does not reproduce the germline sequence, and a read error may be involved. The rearrangement joins TRBV5-1 to TRBJ1-4; 8 bases match TRBD1. This CDR3 comprises 17 residues. Germline lookup yields CDR1 SGHRS and CDR2 YFSETQ. The DNA of the CDR3 is TGTGCCAGCAGCTTCGAGACAGGGGAGGTACCTAATGGAAAACTGTTTTTT. Encoded protein: CASSFETGEVPNGKLFF. The full variable domain, rest sourced from reference TRBV5-1 and TRBJ1-4, is KAGVTQTPRYLIKTRGQQVTLSCSPISGHRSVSWYQQTPGQGLQFLFEYFSETQRNKGNFPGRFSGRQFSNSRSEMNVSTLELGDSALYLCASSFETGEVPNGKLFFGSGTQLSVL.

This clonotype appeared many times. The chain uses TRBV3-1 and TRBJ1-1; D call uncertain. The CDR3 spans 12 residues. Trimming stripped 0 bases from V and 11 bases from J, with 10 bases between. Germline V gene lookup returns CDR1 LGHDT and CDR2 YNNKEL (reference sequence). This chain's CDR3 is CASSQDRGRAFF. In DNA, the CDR3 is TGTGCCAGCAGCCAAGATCGGGGTAGGGCTTTCTTT. The full variable domain, with the rest looked up from reference TRBV3-1 and TRBJ1-1, is DTAVSQTPKYLVTQMGNDKSIKCEQNLGHDTMYWYKQDSKKFLKIMFSYNNKELIINETVPNRFSPKSPDKAHLNLHINSLELGDSAVYFCASSQDRGRAFFGQGTRLTVV.

This clonotype appeared many times. This sequence joins TRBV20-1 and TRBJ2-1; D perhaps matches TRBD2 (6 bases). The V gene's germline CDR1 is DFQATT and CDR2 SNEGSKA (reference sequence). V was cut by 7 bases and J by 4 bases, with 20 bases left in between. The CDR3 totals 15 residues. The CDR3 region is CSVIPGVPAYNEQFF. CDR3 coding DNA: TGCAGTGTAATACCGGGAGTCCCCGCATACAATGAGCAGTTCTTC.

The sample holds a few counts of this clonotype. The chain uses TRBV20-1 and TRBJ2-3; D is ambiguous. This CDR3 is 15 amino acids long. Trimming took off 0 bases at V and 2 bases at J, with 12 bases between the two ends. Germline values: CDR1 DFQATT, CDR2 SNEGSKA (reference sequence). The CDR3 coding sequence is TGCAGTGCTAGAGAGGGCAACAGTCTCACAGATACGCAGTATTTT. It translates to CSAREGNSLTDTQYF.

Many counts were recorded for this clonotype. In nucleotides, the CDR3 is TGTGCCAGCAGCCAAAGACCGACCGAGCAGTACTTC. Translating it yields CASSQRPTEQYF. The rearrangement links TRBV3-1 to TRBJ2-7; D is unresolved. Trimming pared 2 bases from V and 6 bases from J, leaving 8 bases between. From germline, CDR1 is LGHDT and CDR2 YNNKEL (reference sequence). CDR3 size: 12 residues.

This clonotype was counted ten times or more. This chain connects TRBV28 to TRBJ2-1, with 15 bases fitting TRBD2. The germline V gene encodes CDR1 MDHEN and CDR2 SYDVKM. The CDR3 spans 15 residues. With V trimmed by 8 bases and J by 6 bases, 5 bases remained unmatched. CDR3 bases: TGTGCCAGCTGGTGGACTAGCGGGAGGGCCAATGAGCAGTTCTTC. The encoded protein is CASWWTSGRANEQFF.

Many counts were recorded for this clonotype. V usage is TRBV20-1 and J usage is TRBJ2-5; tentatively, D is TRBD1 (6 bases). CDR3 length: 14 amino acids. Trimming pared 0 bases from V and 8 bases from J, leaving 16 bases between. In germline, CDR1 is DFQATT, CDR2 SNEGSKA (reference sequence). Written as DNA, the CDR3 is TGCAGTGCTAGAGATCACAGGGATCCAGGAACCCAGTACTTC. Its translation: CSARDHRDPGTQYF.

This clonotype showed up just a few times. Compared with germline, one end of the junction differs, possibly owing to a read error. The chain joins TRBV6-5 to TRBJ2-3; weak D call: TRBD2 (5 bases). The germline V gene has CDR1 MNHEY and CDR2 SVGAGI. The CDR3 has 15 amino acids. CDR3 sequence (DNA): TGTGCCAGCAGTTACTGGCGCGCTAGCACAGATACGCGGTATTTT. Translation gives CASSYWRASTDTRYF.

The V call is TRBV6-2 or TRBV6-3, the J call TRBJ2-3; tentative D call: TRBD2 (5 bases). Germline V gene lookup returns CDR1 MNHEY and CDR2 SVGEGT. The CDR3 contains 14 residues. V gave up 8 bases and J gave up 0 bases, with 12 bases separating them. The CDR3 loop is CASQTRTSTDTQYF. The DNA for the CDR3 is TGTGCCAGCCAGACACGGACTAGCACAGATACGCAGTATTTT.

Regarding this clonotype: This may be a read error: a much more frequent sequence differs by one nucleotide. The chain is built from TRBV6-1 and TRBJ2-5; TRBD1 matches 7 bases. CDR3 length: 15 amino acids. Germline values: CDR1 MNHNS, CDR2 SASEGT. V was pared by 5 bases and J by 11 bases, with 17 bases of the junction left unmatched. CDR3 nucleotide sequence: TGTGCCAGCAGTCCTCAGGGGGAGCCCAACAATGAGCAGTACTTC. Amino acid sequence: CASSPQGEPNNEQYF.

This clonotype was counted ten times or more. The chain joins TRBV11-2 to TRBJ2-3; TRBD2 agrees at 8 bases. V gave up 0 bases and J gave up 2 bases; unmatched junction bases: 10. Germline V gene sequence: CDR1 SGHAT, CDR2 FQNNGV. The CDR3 runs to 18 residues. This chain's CDR3 is CASSLDGRGGRLTDTQYF. The CDR3 DNA is TGTGCCAGCAGCTTAGATGGGAGGGGCGGGAGGCTCACAGATACGCAGTATTTT.

The chain employs TRBV9 and TRBJ2-7; possible D gene TRBD2, 5 bases. Trimming stripped 4 bases from V and 4 bases from J, with 18 bases between. The CDR3 contains 15 residues. Germline values: CDR1 SGDLS, CDR2 YYNGEE. The CDR3 DNA is TGTGCCAGCAGCCCTCGTACGGGGTTTTCTTACGAGCAGTACTTC. This codes for CASSPRTGFSYEQYF.

V usage is TRBV14 and J usage is TRBJ2-3; the D gene is possibly TRBD1 (6 bases). The J call could be wrong; TRBJ2-7 is a better fit for the DNA end. The CDR3 loop spans 13 amino acids. Germline assignment: CDR1 SGHDN and CDR2 FVKESK. In DNA form, the CDR3 reads TGTGCCAGCAGCCCCCAGACAGGTCGAGAGCAGTACTTC. It specifies CASSPQTGREQYF.